This TCR beta chain was retrieved from a study of monozygotic twins with inflammatory bowel disease. Broader study findings: Possibly reflecting limited power, no difference in repertoire similarity was found between concordant and discordant twins.

As for this clonotype: Its cognate antigen is unknown.

Germline V CDR1 and CDR2: SQVTM, ANQGSEA. The CDR3 is 14 amino acids. Incorporation of UMIs carrying a 6-nucleotide sample barcode was performed by template switching. TCRalpha and TCRbeta cDNA went through two nested PCRs of around 15 and 10 cycles. Each CDR3 protein gets one entry in TCRdb, which reprocessed the 5' RACE reads and gives no DNA. This sample contains 170,000 or so distinct CDR3 sequences. Whole blood supplied total RNA, and T cells were not sorted. The specimen sequenced was blood. This receptor was obtained from a human donor with ulcerative colitis or Crohn's disease, or a healthy co-twin of an affected twin (not recorded which). The chain uses TRBV29-1 and TRBJ2-5; the D gene TCRdb calls, TRBD2, cannot be checked with no DNA. CDR3 protein: CSVAIAGIEETQYF.